The sequence of this TCR beta chain was determined in a study of blood T cell repertoires in COVID-19. Overall study: Spain, Italy and the United States supplied samples that represented acute and convalescent COVID-19.

The ends lost 3 bases at V and 2 bases at J; junction bases unmatched: 5. The CDR3 has 18 residues. Per germline, CDR1 SGHRS and CDR2 YFSETQ. Assay used: immunoSEQ multiplex PCR; TCRdb lists only in-frame clones, some missing. The repertoire holds under 150,000 clones, with 80% to 90% as singletons. This sequence joins TRBV5-1 and TRBJ2-1, with 16 bases fitting TRBD2. The sequence derives from a woman in her sixties with COVID-19, enrolled during active disease. The sample consisted of peripheral blood. CDR3 region: CASSSGGTSGGAYNEQFF. Written as DNA, the CDR3 is TGCGCCAGCAGCTCTGGAGGGACTAGCGGGGGGGCCTACAATGAGCAGTTCTTC.